This TCR beta chain emerged from a study of T-cell reconstitution after alpha-beta-depleted transplantation in children. The germline V and J ends were trimmed by 6 bases and 4 bases, with 19 bases remaining between them. CDR1 is DFQATT, CDR2 SNEGSKA, per germline (reference sequence). The CDR3 is 14 amino acids. In its sample, this clonotype was seen a few times. The antigen is undetermined. The study's findings and limits: Expanded clones from the graft, numbering several hundred, reportedly supplied alpha-beta T cells about two months after transplant. Some patients' high day-60 TCRbeta diversity was attributed to recipient cells surviving conditioning. T cells produced anew were the main source of T-cell counts and diversity one year after transplant.

Construction of the TCRbeta library involved unique molecular identifiers. TCRdb reprocessed the PCR reads via MiXCR and lists one record per CDR3 protein. The table has 350,000 to 500,000 distinct CDR3 sequences, over 40% seen once; the top ten hold under 35%. This TCR was recovered from a girl aged 2-10 years with aplastic anemia, due to receive a stem cell transplant. This specimen was PBMCs, taken before TCRalphabeta/CD19-depleted stem cell transplant. This chain joins TRBV20-1 and TRBJ2-7, with unresolved D. The CDR3: CSAILFRYSYEQYF. CDR3 bases: TGCAGTGCCATCCTTTTCCGCTACTCATACGAGCAGTACTTC.